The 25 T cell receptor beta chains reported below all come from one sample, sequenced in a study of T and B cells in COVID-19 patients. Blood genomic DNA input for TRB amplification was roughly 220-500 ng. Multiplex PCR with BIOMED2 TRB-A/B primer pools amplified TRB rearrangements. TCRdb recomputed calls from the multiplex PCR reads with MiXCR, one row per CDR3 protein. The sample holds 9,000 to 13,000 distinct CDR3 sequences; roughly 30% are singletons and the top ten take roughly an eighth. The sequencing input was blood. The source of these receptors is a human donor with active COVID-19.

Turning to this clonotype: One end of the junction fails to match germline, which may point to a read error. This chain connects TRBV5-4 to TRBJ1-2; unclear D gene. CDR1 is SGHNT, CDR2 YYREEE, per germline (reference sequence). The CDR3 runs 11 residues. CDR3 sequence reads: CASSLGYSYTF. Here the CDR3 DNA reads TGTGCCAGCAGCTTGGGCTATAGCTACACCTTC.

The CDR3 sequence is CASSTWGGTEAFF. In DNA form, the CDR3 reads TGTGCCAGCAGTACTTGGGGAGGAACTGAAGCTTTCTTT. The chain employs TRBV27 and TRBJ1-1; D is unresolved. V lost 5 bases to trimming and J lost 5 bases, with 12 bases between them. Germline lookup yields CDR1 MNHEY and CDR2 SMNVEV (reference sequence). The CDR3 is 13 residues long.

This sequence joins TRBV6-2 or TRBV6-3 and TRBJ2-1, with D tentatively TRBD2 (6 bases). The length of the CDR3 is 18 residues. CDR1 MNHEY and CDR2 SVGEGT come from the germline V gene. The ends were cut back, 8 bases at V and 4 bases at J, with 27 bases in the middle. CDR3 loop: CASGQVLRDSGYYNEQFF. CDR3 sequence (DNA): TGTGCCAGCGGACAAGTCCTTCGGGACTCCGGCTATTACAATGAGCAGTTCTTC.

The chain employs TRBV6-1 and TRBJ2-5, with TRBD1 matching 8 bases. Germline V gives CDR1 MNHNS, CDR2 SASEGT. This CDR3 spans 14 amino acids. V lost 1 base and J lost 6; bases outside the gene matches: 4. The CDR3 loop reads CASSEGTGGQTQYF. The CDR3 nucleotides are TGTGCCAGCAGTGAAGGAACAGGGGGTCAGACCCAGTACTTC.

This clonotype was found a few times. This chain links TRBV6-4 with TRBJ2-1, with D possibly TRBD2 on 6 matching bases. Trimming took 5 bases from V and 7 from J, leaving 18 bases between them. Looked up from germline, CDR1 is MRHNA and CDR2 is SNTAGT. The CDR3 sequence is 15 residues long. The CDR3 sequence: CASSKGLSEGNEQFF. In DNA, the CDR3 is TGTGCCAGCAGTAAGGGACTGAGCGAGGGGAATGAGCAGTTCTTC.

The CDR3 spells CASSLSPGRTYEQYF. The CDR3 DNA follows: TGTGCCAGCAGCTTGTCTCCGGGTCGTACCTACGAGCAGTACTTC. V and J are TRBV5-4 and TRBJ2-7; no firm D call. CDR1 is SGHNT and CDR2 is YYREEE in the germline V gene (reference sequence). The V gene lost 1 base and the J gene lost 2 bases, with 13 bases spanning the gap. The CDR3 spans 15 residues.

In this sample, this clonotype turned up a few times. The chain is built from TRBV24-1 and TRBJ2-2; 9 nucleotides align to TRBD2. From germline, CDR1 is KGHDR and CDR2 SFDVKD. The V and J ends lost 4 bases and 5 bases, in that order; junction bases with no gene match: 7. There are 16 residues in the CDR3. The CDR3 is CATSDPKRGVTGELFF. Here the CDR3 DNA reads TGTGCCACCAGTGACCCAAAGCGGGGGGTGACCGGGGAGCTGTTTTTT.

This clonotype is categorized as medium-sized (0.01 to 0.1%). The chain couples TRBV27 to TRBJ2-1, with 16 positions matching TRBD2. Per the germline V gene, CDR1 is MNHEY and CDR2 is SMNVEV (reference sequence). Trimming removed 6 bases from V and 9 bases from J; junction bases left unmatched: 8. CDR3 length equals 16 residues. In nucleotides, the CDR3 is TGTGCCAGCAGGGGGACTAGCGGGGGGGCAGTCCCTGAGCAGTTCTTC. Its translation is CASRGTSGGAVPEQFF.

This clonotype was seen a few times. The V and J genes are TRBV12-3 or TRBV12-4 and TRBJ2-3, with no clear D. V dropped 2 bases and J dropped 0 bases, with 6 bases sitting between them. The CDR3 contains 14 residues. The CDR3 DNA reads TGTGCCAGCAGTTTAATGCAAAGCACAGATACGCAGTATTTT. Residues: CASSLMQSTDTQYF.

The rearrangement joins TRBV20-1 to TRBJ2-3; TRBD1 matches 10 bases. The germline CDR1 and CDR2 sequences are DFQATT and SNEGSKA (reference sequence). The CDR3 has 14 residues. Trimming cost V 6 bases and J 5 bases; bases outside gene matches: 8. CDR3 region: CSATRQGAQDTQYF. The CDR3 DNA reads TGCAGTGCGACACGACAGGGGGCTCAAGATACGCAGTATTTT.

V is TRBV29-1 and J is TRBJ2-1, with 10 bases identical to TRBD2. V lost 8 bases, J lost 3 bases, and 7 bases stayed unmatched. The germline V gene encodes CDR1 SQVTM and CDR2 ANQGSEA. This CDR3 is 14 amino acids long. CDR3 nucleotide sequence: TGCAGCTCTAGCGGGGGCTTAGGCTACAATGAGCAGTTCTTC. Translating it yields CSSSGGLGYNEQFF.

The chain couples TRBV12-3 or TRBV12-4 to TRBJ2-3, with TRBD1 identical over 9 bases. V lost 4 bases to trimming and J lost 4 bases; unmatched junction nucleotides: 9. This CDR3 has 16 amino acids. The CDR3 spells CASSSPGQGGPDTQYF. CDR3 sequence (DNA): TGTGCCAGCAGTTCCCCGGGACAGGGCGGCCCAGATACGCAGTATTTT.

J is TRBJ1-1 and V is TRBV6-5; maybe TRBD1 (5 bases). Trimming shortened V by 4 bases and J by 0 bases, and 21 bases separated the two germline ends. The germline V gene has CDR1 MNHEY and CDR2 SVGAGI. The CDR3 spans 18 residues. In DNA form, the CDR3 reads TGTGCCAGCAGTTCCAGGGCAGGCCTTGGGGAGATGAACACTGAAGCTTTCTTT. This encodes CASSSRAGLGEMNTEAFF.

CDR3 protein: CASSYSAANPDTQYF. CDR3 in DNA: TGTGCCAGCAGTTACAGCGCAGCCAACCCAGATACGCAGTATTTT. V and J are TRBV6-6 and TRBJ2-3; D gene ambiguous. CDR1 is MNHNY, CDR2 SVGAGI, per germline (reference sequence). The CDR3 covers 15 residues. V dropped 2 bases and J dropped 4 bases, with 13 bases sitting between them.

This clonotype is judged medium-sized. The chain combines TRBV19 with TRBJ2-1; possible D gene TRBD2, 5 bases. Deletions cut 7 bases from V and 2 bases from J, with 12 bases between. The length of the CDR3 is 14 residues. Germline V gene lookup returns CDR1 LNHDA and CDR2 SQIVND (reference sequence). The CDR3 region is CASKSGTPYNEQFF. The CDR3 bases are TGTGCCAGTAAGAGCGGAACTCCCTACAATGAGCAGTTCTTC.

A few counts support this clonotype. Here the CDR3 DNA reads TGTGCCAGCAGCCCCACGAGTAATTCACCCCTCCACTTT. It encodes CASSPTSNSPLHF. This chain links TRBV5-4 with TRBJ1-6; D call uncertain. Trimming stripped 4 bases from V and 6 bases from J, with 8 bases between. Germline V gives CDR1 SGHNT, CDR2 YYREEE (reference sequence). The CDR3 loop spans 13 amino acids.

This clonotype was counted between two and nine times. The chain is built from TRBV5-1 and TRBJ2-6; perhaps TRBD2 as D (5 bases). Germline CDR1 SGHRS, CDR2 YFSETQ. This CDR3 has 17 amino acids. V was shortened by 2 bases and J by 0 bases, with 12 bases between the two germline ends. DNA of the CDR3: TGCGCCAGCAGCTTCGGCGGGCCCAACTCTGGGGCCAACGTCCTGACTTTC. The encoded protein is CASSFGGPNSGANVLTF.

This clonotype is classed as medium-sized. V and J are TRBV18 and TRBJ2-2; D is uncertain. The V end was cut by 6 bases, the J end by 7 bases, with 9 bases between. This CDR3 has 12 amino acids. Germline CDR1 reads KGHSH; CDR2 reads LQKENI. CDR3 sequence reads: CASSPSNGELFF. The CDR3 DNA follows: TGTGCCAGCTCTCCGTCGAACGGGGAGCTGTTTTTT.

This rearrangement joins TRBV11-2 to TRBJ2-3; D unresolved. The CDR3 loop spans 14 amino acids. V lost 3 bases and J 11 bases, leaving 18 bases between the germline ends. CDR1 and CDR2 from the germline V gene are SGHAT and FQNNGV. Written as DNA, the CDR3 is TGTGCCAGCAGCTTGACTGGTGGACCCAAGGGGCAGTATTTT. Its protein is CASSLTGGPKGQYF.

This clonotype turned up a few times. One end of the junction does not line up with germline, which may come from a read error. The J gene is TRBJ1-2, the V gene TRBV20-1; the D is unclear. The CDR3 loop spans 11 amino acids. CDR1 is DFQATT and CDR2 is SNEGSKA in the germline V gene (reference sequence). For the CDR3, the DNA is TGCAGTGCTAGAGATTTTTACCCGCAGGCCTTC. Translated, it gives CSARDFYPQAF.

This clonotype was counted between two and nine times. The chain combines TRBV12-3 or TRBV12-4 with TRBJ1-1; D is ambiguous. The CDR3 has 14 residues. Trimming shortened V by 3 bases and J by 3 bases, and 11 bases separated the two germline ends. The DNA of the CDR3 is TGTGCCAGCAGTTTGAGAGACGGTTACACTGAAGCTTTCTTT. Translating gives CASSLRDGYTEAFF.

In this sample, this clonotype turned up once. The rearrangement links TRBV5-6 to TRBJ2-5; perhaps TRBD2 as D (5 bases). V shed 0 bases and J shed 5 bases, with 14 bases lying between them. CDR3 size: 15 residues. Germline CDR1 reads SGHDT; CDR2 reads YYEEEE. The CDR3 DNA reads TGTGCCAGCAGCTTGGCCGGGAACGGTGGTGAGACCCAGTACTTC. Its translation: CASSLAGNGGETQYF.

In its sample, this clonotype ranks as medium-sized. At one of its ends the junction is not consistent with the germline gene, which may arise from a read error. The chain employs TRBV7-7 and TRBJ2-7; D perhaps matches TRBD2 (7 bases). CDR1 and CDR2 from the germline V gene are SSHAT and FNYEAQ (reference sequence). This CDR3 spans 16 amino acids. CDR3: CASSLAGEGGTYEQYF. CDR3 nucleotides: TGTGCCAGCAGCCTAGCAGGGGAGGGAGGGACCTACGAGCAGTACTTC.

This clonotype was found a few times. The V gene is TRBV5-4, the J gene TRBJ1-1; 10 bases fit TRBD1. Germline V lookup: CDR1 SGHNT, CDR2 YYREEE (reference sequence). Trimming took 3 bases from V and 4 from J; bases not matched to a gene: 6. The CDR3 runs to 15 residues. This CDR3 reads CASSWGQGTGTEAFF. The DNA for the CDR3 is TGTGCCAGCAGCTGGGGACAGGGGACGGGCACTGAAGCTTTCTTT.

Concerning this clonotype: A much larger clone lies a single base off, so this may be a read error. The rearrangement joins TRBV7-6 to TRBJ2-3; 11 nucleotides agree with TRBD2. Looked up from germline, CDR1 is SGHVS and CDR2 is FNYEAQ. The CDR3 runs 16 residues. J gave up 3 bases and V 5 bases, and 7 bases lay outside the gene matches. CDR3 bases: TGTGCCAGCAGCCGACTAGCGGGGCAAAGTACAGATACGCAGTATTTT. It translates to CASSRLAGQSTDTQYF.